The next 28 T cell receptor beta chains were all read from a single sample in a study of shared clonotypes between healthy human individuals. Only in-frame clones appear in the TCRdb table, and some are missing; sequencing was by immunoSEQ multiplex PCR. The table lists a few hundred thousand clones, 73% of them singletons. The material sequenced was memory CD4+ T cells sorted from blood. Documented subset: CD45RA-negative fraction. The receptors originated from a man aged 25 to 45 in good health.

As concerns this clone: One end of the junction is discordant with germline, which a read error may explain. This sequence joins TRBV14 and TRBJ2-5; TRBD2 agrees at 10 bases. CDR1 is SGHDN, CDR2 FVKESK, per germline. CDR3 length: 13 amino acids. CDR3 bases: TGTGCCAGCAGCCTAGCGGGAGGAGAGACCCGGTACTTC. This gives the protein CASSLAGGETRYF.

The CDR3 sequence: CASSQDSGVGNTIYF. For the CDR3, the DNA is TGTGCCAGCAGCCAAGACTCAGGGGTCGGAAACACCATATATTTT. The J gene is TRBJ1-3, the V gene TRBV4-2; D is perhaps TRBD1 (6 bases). The CDR3 is 15 residues long. Germline CDR1 and CDR2: LGHNA and YNFKEQ. Trimming cost V 0 bases and J 4 bases, with 10 bases left between them.

The chain combines TRBV6-1 with TRBJ1-5, with 8 positions matching TRBD1. CDR1 and CDR2 (germline): MNHNS, SASEGT. V was pared by 6 bases and J by 7 bases, with 11 bases of the junction left unmatched. CDR3 size: 15 residues. In DNA form, the CDR3 reads TGTGCCAGCAGGACAATAGGGGACAGGAGGCAGCCCCAGCATTTT. It is translated as CASRTIGDRRQPQHF.

The chain links TRBV7-8 to TRBJ2-7; TRBD1 or TRBD2 may be the D gene (5 bases each). Germline-derived CDR1 and CDR2 are SGHVS and FQNEAQ. V was cut by 5 bases and J by 0 bases, with 11 bases left in between. CDR3 length: 14 amino acids. The CDR3 coding sequence is TGTGCCAGCAGCCCCGGGACCCACTCCTACGAGCAGTACTTC. Translation: CASSPGTHSYEQYF.

CDR3 sequence (DNA): TGTGCCAGCAGCGTAGACCCCGATCAGCCCCAGCATTTT. The encoded protein is CASSVDPDQPQHF. The chain links TRBV9 to TRBJ1-5; D gene uncertain. Germline V gene lookup returns CDR1 SGDLS and CDR2 YYNGEE. Trimming pared 0 bases from V and 5 bases from J, leaving 6 bases between. The CDR3 contains 13 residues.

This rearrangement joins TRBV5-6 to TRBJ1-1; 12 bases fit TRBD1. The CDR3 has 16 residues. V lost 4 bases to trimming and J lost 4 bases; unmatched junction nucleotides: 8. CDR1 is SGHDT, CDR2 YYEEEE, per germline. Here the CDR3 reads CASSPGTGGSATEAFF. For the CDR3, the DNA is TGTGCCAGCAGCCCCGGGACAGGGGGCTCTGCCACTGAAGCTTTCTTT.

The rearrangement links TRBV5-6 to TRBJ1-3, with D possibly being TRBD1 (5 bases). Trimming took off 4 bases at V and 2 bases at J, with 13 bases between the two ends. Germline CDR1 reads SGHDT; CDR2 reads YYEEEE. The CDR3 extends over 15 amino acids. CDR3 bases: TGTGCCAGCAGCATCGGAAGGGGCCCTGGAAACACCATATATTTT. It yields the protein CASSIGRGPGNTIYF.

The chain couples TRBV5-6 to TRBJ2-7; tentatively, D is TRBD2 (5 bases). Per germline, CDR1 SGHDT and CDR2 YYEEEE. Trimming pared 6 bases from V and 4 bases from J, leaving 20 bases between. The CDR3 spans 15 residues. This CDR3 reads CASNPGGSARYEQYF. The CDR3 DNA is TGTGCCAGCAACCCCGGAGGTAGCGCAAGGTACGAGCAGTACTTC.

V usage is TRBV4-3 and J usage is TRBJ1-4; D uncertain. With 4 bases removed from V and 8 bases from J, the gap between germline ends came to 14 bases. The CDR3 loop spans 14 amino acids. Per the germline V gene, CDR1 is LGHNA and CDR2 is YSLEER. CDR3 amino acids: CASSPQVGSEKLFF. CDR3 DNA sequence: TGCGCCAGCAGCCCCCAGGTGGGTTCGGAAAAACTGTTTTTT.

V gene TRBV20-1 combines with J gene TRBJ2-1; unclear D gene. Trimming left V 7 bases short and J 7 bases short, with 8 bases between. This CDR3 contains 10 residues. Germline CDR1 is DFQATT and CDR2 is SNEGSKA (reference sequence). The CDR3 region has the DNA TGCAGTGGTGCTGAGAATGAGCAGTTCTTC. It codes for CSGAENEQFF.

V usage is TRBV9 and J usage is TRBJ2-3; 15 bases align to TRBD2. The ends lost 4 bases at V and 6 bases at J; junction bases unmatched: 6. The CDR3 loop spans 16 amino acids. Germline V CDR1 and CDR2: SGDLS, YYNGEE. The CDR3 region is CASSPRTSGRVDTQYF. The CDR3 region has the DNA TGTGCCAGCAGCCCCCGGACTAGCGGGAGGGTGGATACGCAGTATTTT.

The CDR3 bases are TGTGCCAGCAAGAATAGCGGCAGCACAGATACGCAGTATTTT. Encoded protein: CASKNSGSTDTQYF. The rearrangement joins TRBV7-2 to TRBJ2-3; weak D call: TRBD2 (6 bases). This CDR3 comprises 14 residues. The V gene lost 7 bases and the J gene lost 0 bases, with 11 bases spanning the gap. Germline V gene lookup returns CDR1 SGHTA and CDR2 FQGNSA.

This clone showed up many times. J is TRBJ2-3 and V is TRBV7-6; TRBD1 or TRBD2 may be the D gene (6 bases each). Germline loops: CDR1 SGHVS, CDR2 FNYEAQ. Trimming took 5 bases from V and 6 from J, leaving 30 bases between them. The CDR3 length is 19 residues. CDR3 DNA: TGTGCCAGCAGCCTCCGAAAGGGGCGGGACGCAACAGGGATGGATACGCAGTATTTT. It codes for CASSLRKGRDATGMDTQYF.

The chain joins TRBV6-1 to TRBJ1-5, with D perhaps TRBD1 (6 bases). Trimming left V 7 bases short and J 6 bases short, with 13 bases between. CDR3 length equals 13 residues. Looked up from germline, CDR1 is MNHNS and CDR2 is SASEGT. CDR3 DNA: TGTGCCAGCACAGCAAGGGGGTTTCAGCCCCAGCATTTT. Encoded protein: CASTARGFQPQHF.

This chain uses TRBV29-1 with TRBJ2-3, with TRBD1 matching 9 bases. The CDR3 consists of 13 residues. V was clipped by 5 bases and J by 8 bases; unmatched bases: 8. Germline CDR1 and CDR2: SQVTM and ANQGSEA. The CDR3 sequence is CSVRDRAAGTQYF. CDR3 nucleotides: TGCAGCGTTAGGGACAGGGCGGCAGGTACGCAGTATTTT.

This clone occurred many times. The chain is built from TRBV7-3 and TRBJ2-1, with D possibly being TRBD2 (6 bases). The CDR3 runs 14 residues. CDR1 is SGHTA, CDR2 FQGTGA, per germline. Trimming pared 6 bases from V and 6 bases from J, leaving 15 bases between. CDR3 bases: TGTGCCAGCAGTATCGGGACTCCAAGCAATGAGCAGTTCTTC. This translates into CASSIGTPSNEQFF.

The chain has TRBV6-5 and TRBJ2-7, with D unresolved. Trimming left V 0 bases short and J 2 bases short, with 11 bases between. Per germline, CDR1 MNHEY and CDR2 SVGAGI. The CDR3 totals 15 residues. The CDR3 coding sequence is TGTGCCAGCAGTTACTCTTTTGTTTCTACCTACGAGCAGTACTTC. Protein sequence: CASSYSFVSTYEQYF.

The rearrangement uses TRBV20-1 and TRBJ2-7; D unresolved. V lost 4 bases, J lost 2 bases, and 6 bases lay in between. From germline, CDR1 is DFQATT and CDR2 SNEGSKA (reference sequence). The CDR3 covers 11 residues. CDR3 nucleotide sequence: TGCAGTGCTAAGATGGCCTACGAGCAGTACTTC. Protein product: CSAKMAYEQYF.

This clone was recorded only once. The CDR3, as DNA: TGTGCCAGCAGCTCTCGGACAGGAGGAGATACGCAGTATTTT. It specifies CASSSRTGGDTQYF. The rearrangement joins TRBV5-6 to TRBJ2-3; 7 bases fit TRBD1. CDR1 SGHDT and CDR2 YYEEEE come from the germline V gene. CDR3 length: 14 amino acids. The V gene end was trimmed by 3 bases and the J gene end by 5 bases; junction bases not matched to a gene: 6.

The J gene is TRBJ1-3, the V gene TRBV5-1; the D gene is possibly TRBD1 (5 bases). V shed 7 bases and J shed 0 bases, with 11 bases lying between them. This CDR3 region has 14 residues. Germline loops: CDR1 SGHRS, CDR2 YFSETQ. CDR3 coding DNA: TGCGCCAGCCAAAAGGGGACCTCTGGAAACACCATATATTTT. This codes for CASQKGTSGNTIYF. Filled out from reference TRBV5-1 and TRBJ1-3, the complete variable domain reads KAGVTQTPRYLIKTRGQQVTLSCSPISGHRSVSWYQQTPGQGLQFLFEYFSETQRNKGNFPGRFSGRQFSNSRSEMNVSTLELGDSALYLCASQKGTSGNTIYFGEGSWLTVV.

This chain connects TRBV7-9 to TRBJ2-5; 11 bases are a match to TRBD2. The CDR3 extends over 13 amino acids. Germline CDR1 SEHNR, CDR2 FQNEAQ (reference sequence). V shed 8 bases, J shed 9 bases, and the junction held 8 bases outside the gene matches. CDR3 protein: CASETSGKGPQYF. The CDR3 DNA reads TGTGCCAGCGAGACTAGCGGGAAAGGGCCCCAGTACTTC.

This chain links TRBV19 with TRBJ1-5; 8 nucleotides match TRBD1. Germline-derived CDR1 and CDR2 are LNHDA and SQIVND (reference sequence). Trimming at V came to 7 bases and at J to 4 bases, leaving 12 bases not matched to a gene. The CDR3 runs 16 residues. The CDR3 loop reads CASTLQGALGNQPQHF. The CDR3 nucleotides read TGTGCCAGTACTCTCCAGGGGGCCCTTGGTAATCAGCCCCAGCATTTT. Full variable domain (rest looked up from reference TRBV19 and TRBJ1-5): DGGITQSPKYLFRKEGQNVTLSCEQNLNHDAMYWYRQDPGQGLRLIYYSQIVNDFQKGDIAEGYSVSREKKESFPLTVTSAQKNPTAFYLCASTLQGALGNQPQHFGDGTRLSIL.

Ten or more counts support this clone. The genes are TRBV29-1 and TRBJ2-1; 10 bases match TRBD2. The CDR3 loop spans 12 amino acids. The ends lost 7 bases at V and 10 bases at J; junction bases unmatched: 7. Germline V gene lookup returns CDR1 SQVTM and CDR2 ANQGSEA. CDR3 amino acids: CSAIGLADEQFF. The DNA for the CDR3 is TGCAGCGCTATAGGACTAGCGGACGAGCAGTTCTTC.

The CDR3 protein is CASSPGTGGSGYTF. The CDR3 DNA follows: TGTGCCAGCAGTCCCGGGACAGGGGGTTCCGGCTACACCTTC. The V gene is TRBV28, the J gene TRBJ1-2, with 11 positions matching TRBD1. V was pared by 5 bases and J by 8 bases, with 7 bases of the junction left unmatched. This CDR3 comprises 14 residues. In germline, CDR1 is MDHEN, CDR2 SYDVKM.

The chain combines TRBV5-6 with TRBJ2-7; 11 bases align to TRBD1. Germline assignment: CDR1 SGHDT and CDR2 YYEEEE. V gave up 5 bases and J gave up 4 bases; unmatched junction bases: 14. The CDR3 is 17 amino acids. Here the CDR3 reads CASRRTGTGGTGYEQYF. In DNA, the CDR3 is TGTGCCAGCAGACGAACAGGGACAGGGGGAACGGGTTACGAGCAGTACTTC.

This clone appeared a single time. V gene TRBV5-6 combines with J gene TRBJ2-4, with 10 nucleotides matching TRBD2. CDR1 is SGHDT, CDR2 YYEEEE, per germline. V lost 4 bases, J lost 0 bases, and 4 bases stayed unmatched. This CDR3 spans 16 amino acids. The CDR3 reads CASSPSGSGAKNIQYF. Written as DNA, the CDR3 is TGTGCCAGCAGCCCTAGCGGGAGTGGAGCCAAAAACATTCAGTACTTC. Complete variable domain (other parts from reference TRBV5-6 and TRBJ2-4): DAGVTQSPTHLIKTRGQQVTLRCSPKSGHDTVSWYQQALGQGPQFIFQYYEEEERQRGNFPDRFSGHQFPNYSSELNVNALLLGDSALYLCASSPSGSGAKNIQYFGAGTRLSVL.

Worth noting for this clone: A much bigger clone sits one base away, suggesting this may be a read error. The same CDR3 is also encoded by other DNA sequences in this sample. The chain uses TRBV5-4 and TRBJ2-2; 7 positions agree with TRBD1. Germline V gene sequence: CDR1 SGHNT, CDR2 YYREEE (reference sequence). The CDR3 sequence is 15 residues long. V gave up 0 bases and J gave up 1 base; unmatched junction bases: 0. CDR3 nucleotide sequence: TGTGCCAGCAGCTTGGGGACAGGGAACACCGGGGAGCTGTTTTTT. It is translated as CASSLGTGNTGELFF.

The chain carries TRBV7-2 and TRBJ2-3, with 7 bases that match TRBD1. With V trimmed by 6 bases and J by 1 base, 4 bases remained unmatched. Germline V lookup: CDR1 SGHTA, CDR2 FQGNSA. This CDR3 is 14 amino acids long. The CDR3: CASRQTGGTDTQYF. DNA for the CDR3: TGTGCCAGCAGACAAACAGGGGGCACAGATACGCAGTATTTT. Using reference TRBV7-2 and TRBJ2-3 for the parts outside the CDR3, the full variable domain is GAGVSQSPSNKVTEKGKDVELRCDPISGHTALYWYRQSLGQGLEFLIYFQGNSAPDKSGLPSDRFSAERTGGSVSTLTIQRTQQEDSAVYLCASRQTGGTDTQYFGPGTRLTVL.